These 12 T cell receptor beta chains were sequenced from one sample in a study of cytomegalovirus exposure and HLA in healthy donors. The PCR contained 60 Vbeta and 13 Jbeta primers. TCRdb's copy holds only in-frame clones and misses some; the assay was immunoSEQ multiplex PCR. The sample lists roughly 170,000 clones, approximately 81% seen once, with around 2.5% in the top ten. Sequencing used PBMCs. All receptors derive from a female donor in good health and CMV-seronegative.

The chain recombines TRBV7-9 with TRBJ2-5; maybe TRBD1 (6 bases). CDR3 length: 15 residues. V lost 4 bases and J 5 bases, leaving 17 bases between the germline ends. The germline CDR1 and CDR2 sequences are SEHNR and FQNEAQ (reference sequence). The CDR3 protein is CASSSTQGQGETQYF. In DNA form, the CDR3 reads TGTGCCAGCAGCTCGACACAGGGCCAGGGGGAGACCCAGTACTTC.

The genes are TRBV11-2 and TRBJ2-7, with D perhaps TRBD2 (6 bases). The CDR3 runs to 13 residues. V lost 7 bases to trimming and J lost 4 bases, with 14 bases between them. Germline V gene sequence: CDR1 SGHAT, CDR2 FQNNGV. The CDR3 here is CASTRDSAYEQYF. CDR3 DNA sequence: TGTGCCAGCACCCGGGACTCGGCTTACGAGCAGTACTTC.

The chain is built from TRBV18 and TRBJ2-7; TRBD1 matches 8 bases. This CDR3 is built from 15 residues. Per germline, CDR1 KGHSH and CDR2 LQKENI. With 2 bases clipped from V and 4 bases from J, the junction kept 7 bases outside the gene matches. The CDR3 here is CASSPKRGQAYEQYF. CDR3 in DNA: TGTGCCAGCTCACCAAAAAGGGGACAGGCTTACGAGCAGTACTTC.

This chain links TRBV7-2 with TRBJ1-5; D remains unclear. Per the germline V gene, CDR1 is SGHTA and CDR2 is FQGNSA. The V gene lost 2 bases and the J gene lost 4 bases, with 18 bases spanning the gap. This CDR3 is 17 amino acids long. The chain's CDR3 is CASSLSATEVGNQPQHF. The CDR3 region has the DNA TGTGCCAGCAGCTTATCAGCTACCGAGGTAGGAAATCAGCCCCAGCATTTT. The entire variable domain, with the rest obtained from reference TRBV7-2 and TRBJ1-5, is as follows: GAGVSQSPSNKVTEKGKDVELRCDPISGHTALYWYRQSLGQGLEFLIYFQGNSAPDKSGLPSDRFSAERTGGSVSTLTIQRTQQEDSAVYLCASSLSATEVGNQPQHFGDGTRLSIL.

The chain has TRBV30 and TRBJ2-7, with 13 bases aligning to TRBD2. Trimming removed 2 bases from V and 5 bases from J; junction bases left unmatched: 6. CDR3 length equals 15 residues. Germline V gene lookup returns CDR1 GTSNPN and CDR2 SVGIG (reference sequence). CDR3: CAWSPTSGRSHEQYF. Written as DNA, the CDR3 is TGTGCCTGGAGTCCGACTAGCGGGAGGTCCCACGAGCAGTACTTC.

The chain couples TRBV5-8 to TRBJ1-1; D gene unclear. The CDR3 runs 14 residues. In germline, CDR1 is SGHTS, CDR2 YDEGEE. The V and J ends lost 4 bases and 0 bases respectively, with 10 bases between them. In DNA form, the CDR3 reads TGTGCCAGCAGCCGGGAGCTCGTGAACACTGAAGCTTTCTTT. Protein: CASSRELVNTEAFF. Filled out from reference TRBV5-8 and TRBJ1-1, the complete variable domain reads EAGVTQSPTHLIKTRGQQATLRCSPISGHTSVYWYQQALGLGLQFLLWYDEGEERNRGNFPPRFSGRQFPNYSSELNVNALELEDSALYLCASSRELVNTEAFFGQGTRLTVV.

This clone showed up just a few times. The V call is TRBV30, the J call TRBJ2-6, with 10 bases matching TRBD1. CDR3 length equals 17 residues. Germline V lookup: CDR1 GTSNPN, CDR2 SVGIG (reference sequence). Trimming removed 4 bases from V and 2 bases from J; junction bases left unmatched: 8. CDR3 bases: TGTGCCTGGACCAGGACAGGGGGGATCACTGGGGCCAACGTCCTGACTTTC. Protein sequence: CAWTRTGGITGANVLTF.

The rearrangement links TRBV18 to TRBJ2-5, with TRBD1 matching over 10 bases. Germline lookup yields CDR1 KGHSH and CDR2 LQKENI. The junction had 6 bases not matched to a gene; V was cut back by 3 bases and J by 5 bases. The CDR3 contains 15 residues. CDR3 DNA sequence: TGTGCCAGCTCACCGGGACAGGGGAGTCGGGAGACCCAGTACTTC. Translated, it gives CASSPGQGSRETQYF.

This clone was seen more than once but under ten times. The CDR3 nucleotides are TGTGCCAGTAGTCCGACAGGGGGCGCGACAGATACGCAGTATTTT. It specifies CASSPTGGATDTQYF. V gene TRBV19 combines with J gene TRBJ2-3; TRBD1 matches at 10 bases. Germline loops: CDR1 LNHDA, CDR2 SQIVND (reference sequence). This CDR3 contains 15 residues. The trim removed 5 bases at V and 3 bases at J, leaving 5 bases unmatched. Full variable domain (outside the CDR3, taken from reference TRBV19 and TRBJ2-3): DGGITQSPKYLFRKEGQNVTLSCEQNLNHDAMYWYRQDPGQGLRLIYYSQIVNDFQKGDIAEGYSVSREKKESFPLTVTSAQKNPTAFYLCASSPTGGATDTQYFGPGTRLTVL.

The V call is TRBV28, the J call TRBJ2-5; no reliable D call. The germline CDR1 and CDR2 sequences are MDHEN and SYDVKM. V lost 5 bases to trimming and J lost 3 bases, with 7 bases between them. The CDR3 extends over 12 amino acids. The CDR3 is CASSPIEETQYF. In DNA, the CDR3 is TGTGCCAGCAGTCCGATAGAAGAGACCCAGTACTTC.

The chain couples TRBV5-1 to TRBJ2-3; TRBD1 matches 9 bases. CDR1 is SGHRS, CDR2 YFSETQ, per germline. The CDR3 totals 15 residues. J lost 4 bases, V lost 0 bases, and 3 bases had no gene match. CDR3 loop: CASSLAGTGSDTQYF. The CDR3 DNA sequence: TGCGCCAGCAGCTTGGCGGGGACAGGGTCAGATACGCAGTATTTT.

This clone was counted once. The chain is built from TRBV6-5 and TRBJ2-1; 14 bases are a match to TRBD2. This CDR3 contains 15 residues. The V and J ends lost 7 bases and 7 bases, in that order; junction bases with no gene match: 6. Per germline, CDR1 MNHEY and CDR2 SVGAGI. The chain's CDR3 is CASTPGTSGRNEQFF. DNA for the CDR3: TGTGCCAGCACCCCCGGGACTAGCGGGAGAAATGAGCAGTTCTTC.